This TCR beta chain was sequenced for a study of T cell clones after liver transplantation. The overall study: Patients counted as tolerant after at least one year off all immunosuppression, enzymes not exceeding twice normal.

CD3+CD4+ and CD3+CD8+ cells were FACS-sorted from thawed unstimulated PBMCs. Libraries were prepared by immunoSEQ multiplex PCR; TCRdb keeps only in-frame clonotypes and omits some of them. The repertoire holds more than 100,000 clones, with 80% to 90% as singletons. The V segment lost 2 bases and the J segment 1 base; nucleotides outside the gene matches: 10. The CDR3 loop spans 20 amino acids. Germline V lookup: CDR1 MGHRA, CDR2 YSYEKL. The V call is TRBV4-1, the J call TRBJ2-3; 15 nucleotides align to TRBD2. The TCR was taken from a human patient who received a liver transplant. Part of the T cell pool may stem from the graft donor. Source: CD4+ T cells from blood, taken roughly 50 months after liver transplant. CDR3 sequence (DNA): TGCGCCAGCAGCCAACCGGGACTAGCGGGAGGTGTGGGCCGCACAGATACGCAGTATTTT. Its protein product is CASSQPGLAGGVGRTDTQYF.